The source of this TCR beta chain is a study of blood T cell repertoires in COVID-19. The V gene lost 1 base and the J gene lost 3 bases, with 13 bases spanning the gap. Per germline, CDR1 MNHNS and CDR2 SASEGT. CDR3 length equals 16 residues. Clones were read by immunoSEQ multiplex PCR, and TCRdb kept only the in-frame ones, dropping some. Among approximately 270,000 clones listed, under 90% were seen once. The TCR originated in a middle-aged man with acute or convalescent COVID-19. Source material: peripheral blood. The chain combines TRBV6-1 with TRBJ1-5, with D unresolved. The CDR3 loop is CASSEGEVWLNQPQHF. Written as DNA, the CDR3 is TGTGCCAGCAGTGAAGGTGAAGTGTGGCTCAATCAGCCCCAGCATTTT.